This T cell receptor beta chain was recorded in a study of spatial heterogeneity in lung cancer. TCRdb analysed the 5' RACE reads with MiXCR anew, one entry per CDR3 protein. The sample gives some 38,000 distinct CDR3 sequences, roughly 8% of which show up once; approximately 30% is in the top ten. Specified time point: sample taken at primary tumor resection. This clonotype was seen more than once but under ten times. Trimming cost V 9 bases and J 2 bases; bases outside gene matches: 6. The CDR3 is 14 residues long. The chain joins TRBV5-3 to TRBJ2-1; 9 nucleotides line up with TRBD1. TRBV5-3 carries the ORF label, with uncertain function. This TCR was sampled from a male donor with early-stage non-small cell lung cancer. The material was PBMCs, obtained at surgery. For the CDR3, the DNA is TGTGCCAAATCGGACAGGGGACCCTACAATGAGCAGTTCTTC. Translation gives CAKSDRGPYNEQFF.